The rows below give T cell receptor beta chains drawn from one sample of a study of OX40 agonist ivuxolimab in advanced cancers. The repertoire was sequenced with immunoSEQ multiplex PCR; TCRdb's copy has only in-frame clones and lacks some. The sample carries about 48,000 clones, 85% recorded once. Specimen: CD4+ or CD8+ T cells sorted from blood, collected in a trial of the OX40 agonist ivuxolimab. The source is an adult with an advanced solid tumor such as melanoma, head and neck, liver or kidney cancer. CDR3s include the opening cysteine and the closing phenylalanine or tryptophan. The D gene is left open where the match is weak. Clone size is shown for a subset of rows, as once, few, many or a class of expanded clone.

TRBV2	TRBJ2-7	.	.	CASSNYEQYF	TGTGCCAGCAGTAATTACGAGCAGTACTTC
TRBV29-1	TRBJ1-2	.	.	CSVDTGNYGYTF	TGCAGCGTTGATACAGGAAACTATGGCTACACCTTC
TRBV5-1	TRBJ2-6	.	.	CASSFYWSGANVLTF	TGCGCCAGCAGCTTTTACTGGTCTGGGGCCAACGTCCTGACTTTC
TRBV6-9	TRBJ2-7	.	TRBD2	CASSWGLAGGEQYF	TGTGCCAGCAGCTGGGGACTAGCGGGAGGCGAGCAGTACTTC
TRBV5-6	TRBJ2-2	.	.	CASSLEGSGTGELFF	TGTGCCAGCAGCTTGGAGGGATCGGGGACCGGGGAGCTGTTTTTT
TRBV5-4	TRBJ2-4	.	TRBD1	CASSLVGQGEAKNIQYF	TGTGCCAGCAGCTTGGTGGGGCAGGGGGAAGCCAAAAACATTCAGTACTTC
TRBV7-8	TRBJ2-7	.	.	CASSLSGETSEQYF	TGTGCCAGCAGCTTATCCGGGGAAACAAGTGAGCAGTACTTC
TRBV6-1	TRBJ1-2	.	.	CASRDTQEYYGYTF	TGTGCCAGCAGAGACACTCAGGAATACTATGGCTACACCTTC
TRBV28	TRBJ2-1	.	TRBD1	CASNRGLIRNEQFF	TGTGCCAGTAACAGGGGGCTTATCCGCAATGAGCAGTTCTTC
TRBV5-4	TRBJ2-2	.	TRBD2	CASSTRTSRNTGELFF	TGTGCCAGCAGCACCCGGACTAGCAGGAACACCGGGGAGCTGTTTTTT
TRBV6-1	TRBJ2-3	once	.	CATRMELSTDTQYF	TGTGCCACTCGCATGGAACTCAGCACAGATACGCAGTATTTT
TRBV30	TRBJ2-7	medium-sized	.	CAWSVAGAYEQYF	TGTGCCTGGAGTGTAGCAGGGGCCTACGAGCAGTACTTC
TRBV28	TRBJ2-1	.	TRBD2	CASSSSGASSYNEQFF	TGTGCCAGCAGTTCTAGCGGGGCGAGCTCCTACAATGAGCAGTTCTTC
TRBV18	TRBJ1-1	.	.	CASSPPAGYTEAFF	TGTGCCAGCTCACCACCGGCGGGCTACACTGAAGCTTTCTTT
TRBV5-1	TRBJ2-5	.	.	CASSLMWGETQYF	TGCGCCAGCAGCTTGATGTGGGGAGAGACCCAGTACTTC
TRBV6-1	TRBJ1-1	.	.	CASSDRQLPLGTEAFF	TGTGCCAGCAGTGACAGACAGCTTCCCCTGGGGACTGAAGCTTTCTTT
TRBV6-1	TRBJ2-5	.	TRBD1	CASSDPGGGETQYF	TGTGCCAGCAGTGACCCAGGGGGCGGGGAGACCCAGTACTTC
TRBV5-5	TRBJ1-1	.	.	CASSRQMNTEAFF	TGTGCCAGCAGCCGACAGATGAACACTGAAGCTTTCTTT
TRBV6-1	TRBJ1-1	.	.	CASNLWTEAFF	TGTGCCAGCAACCTATGGACTGAAGCTTTCTTT
TRBV5-4	TRBJ2-6	.	TRBD1	CASSHTGAGANVLTF	TGTGCCAGCAGCCATACAGGGGCTGGGGCCAACGTCCTGACTTTC
TRBV23-1	TRBJ2-3	.	TRBD1	CASSPANLRDRGTDTQYF	TGCGCCAGCAGTCCTGCTAACCTCCGGGACAGGGGCACAGATACGCAGTATTTT
TRBV27	TRBJ2-7	once	TRBD1	CASSPRTGGGYEQYF	TGTGCCAGCAGTCCCCGGACAGGGGGCGGGTACGAGCAGTACTTC
TRBV14	TRBJ2-2	once	TRBD1	CASSRQGANTGELFF	TGTGCCAGCAGTCGACAGGGGGCGAACACCGGGGAGCTGTTTTTT
TRBV6-5	TRBJ1-2	.	.	CASSYSRGGGYTF	TGTGCCAGCAGTTACTCCCGGGGCGGCGGCTACACCTTC
TRBV6-5	TRBJ2-1	once	TRBD2	CASRSSGSRNEQFF	TGTGCCAGCAGAAGTAGCGGGAGTCGGAATGAGCAGTTCTTC
TRBV5-1	TRBJ2-5	once	.	CASSASGRLQETQYF	TGCGCCAGCAGCGCCTCCGGCAGACTTCAAGAGACCCAGTACTTC
TRBV13	TRBJ2-1	.	.	CASSRPFGRTSYNEQFF	TGTGCCAGCAGCCGTCCTTTTGGCAGGACCTCCTACAATGAGCAGTTCTTC
TRBV11-3	TRBJ2-1	.	TRBD2	CASSPGGTSYNEQFF	TGTGCCAGCAGCCCCGGGGGGACCTCCTACAATGAGCAGTTCTTC
TRBV28	TRBJ2-2	.	.	CASSLTGNTGELFF	TGTGCCAGCAGTTTAACAGGGAACACCGGGGAGCTGTTTTTT
TRBV19	TRBJ1-1	.	TRBD1	CASRTTGTGTEAFF	TGTGCCAGTAGAACCACAGGGACAGGCACTGAAGCTTTCTTT
TRBV10-3	TRBJ1-1	once	TRBD1	CAISERRTGTGTEAFF	TGTGCCATCAGTGAGCGCAGAACCGGGACAGGGACTGAAGCTTTCTTT
TRBV2	TRBJ2-2	.	TRBD1	CASSPWDSFGTGELFF	TGTGCCAGCAGTCCCTGGGACAGTTTTGGTACCGGGGAGCTGTTTTTT
TRBV28	TRBJ2-7	.	.	CASSLQQGQEQYF	TGTGCCAGCAGTTTACAACAGGGCCAAGAGCAGTACTTC
TRBV7-2	TRBJ2-1	.	.	CASSYRDFLDEQFF	TGTGCCAGCAGCTACAGGGACTTCCTTGATGAGCAGTTCTTC
TRBV19	TRBJ2-7	.	.	CATKPGHSYEQYF	TGTGCCACAAAACCTGGACACTCCTACGAGCAGTACTTC
TRBV18	TRBJ1-2	.	.	CASSPSSRGPYYGYTF	TGTGCCAGCTCACCATCGTCCAGGGGCCCCTACTATGGCTACACCTTC
TRBV27	TRBJ2-7	.	TRBD1	CASRRTGSRYEQYF	TGTGCCAGCAGGAGGACAGGCTCCCGCTACGAGCAGTACTTC
TRBV27	TRBJ2-2	.	.	CASSLYANRELFF	TGTGCCAGCAGTTTATATGCAAACAGGGAGCTGTTTTTT
TRBV5-4	TRBJ2-2	.	TRBD1	CASSSDRGRINTGELFF	TGTGCCAGCAGCTCGGACAGGGGGCGCATTAACACCGGGGAGCTGTTTTTT
TRBV28	TRBJ2-7	.	TRBD1	CASSSNPGQEDVQYF	TGTGCCAGCAGTTCCAACCCGGGACAGGAAGATGTGCAGTACTTC
TRBV10-2	TRBJ2-3	.	TRBD2	CASGSSGRTDTQYF	TGCGCCAGCGGGTCTAGCGGGAGAACAGATACGCAGTATTTT
TRBV19	TRBJ1-2	.	.	CASSPDVGNYGYTF	TGTGCCAGTAGTCCTGACGTGGGGAACTATGGCTACACCTTC
TRBV30	TRBJ2-7	.	TRBD2	CAWNSGTPSYEQYF	TGTGCCTGGAACAGCGGGACCCCGTCCTACGAGCAGTACTTC
TRBV6-1	TRBJ2-1	few	.	CASSIVGVWGNEQFF	TGTGCCAGCAGTATTGTGGGGGTCTGGGGTAATGAGCAGTTCTTC
TRBV7-3	TRBJ1-1	.	.	CASSLTGGSNTEAFF	TGTGCCAGCAGCTTAACGGGGGGCTCAAACACTGAAGCTTTCTTT
TRBV6-5	TRBJ2-7	.	TRBD1	CAGAGQGGHEQYF	TGTGCCGGGGCAGGACAGGGGGGCCACGAGCAGTACTTC
TRBV5-4	TRBJ2-7	.	TRBD2	CASSPGPGRYEQYF	TGTGCCAGCAGCCCCGGGCCCGGGAGGTACGAGCAGTACTTC
TRBV4-2	TRBJ2-7	.	TRBD1	CASSQEGGQGTYEQYF	TGTGCCAGCAGCCAAGAAGGGGGACAGGGAACCTACGAGCAGTACTTC
TRBV10-3	TRBJ2-1	once	.	CAISPGGSYNEQFF	TGTGCCATCAGCCCTGGGGGATCCTACAATGAGCAGTTCTTC
TRBV5-8	TRBJ2-5	.	.	CASSLESGLRGETQYF	TGTGCCAGCAGCTTGGAAAGCGGTCTCCGGGGGGAGACCCAGTACTTC
TRBV7-8	TRBJ1-1	.	.	CASRQPGGGTEAFF	TGTGCCAGCAGACAACCCGGGGGGGGCACTGAAGCTTTCTTT